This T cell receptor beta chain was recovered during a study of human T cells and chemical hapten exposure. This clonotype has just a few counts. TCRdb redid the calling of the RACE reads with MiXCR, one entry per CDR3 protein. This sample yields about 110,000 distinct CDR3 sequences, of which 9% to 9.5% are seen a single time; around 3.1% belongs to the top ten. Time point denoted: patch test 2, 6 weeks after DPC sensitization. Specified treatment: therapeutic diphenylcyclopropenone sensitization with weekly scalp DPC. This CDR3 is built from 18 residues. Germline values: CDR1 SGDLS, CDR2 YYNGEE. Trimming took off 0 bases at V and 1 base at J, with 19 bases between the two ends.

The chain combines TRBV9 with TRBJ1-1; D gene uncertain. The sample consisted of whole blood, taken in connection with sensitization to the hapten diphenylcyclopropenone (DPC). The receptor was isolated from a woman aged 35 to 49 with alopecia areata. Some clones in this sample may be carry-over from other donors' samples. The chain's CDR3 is CASSVEAGKGLSNTEAFF. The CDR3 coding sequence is TGTGCCAGCAGCGTAGAGGCGGGGAAAGGACTGTCGAACACTGAAGCTTTCTTT.